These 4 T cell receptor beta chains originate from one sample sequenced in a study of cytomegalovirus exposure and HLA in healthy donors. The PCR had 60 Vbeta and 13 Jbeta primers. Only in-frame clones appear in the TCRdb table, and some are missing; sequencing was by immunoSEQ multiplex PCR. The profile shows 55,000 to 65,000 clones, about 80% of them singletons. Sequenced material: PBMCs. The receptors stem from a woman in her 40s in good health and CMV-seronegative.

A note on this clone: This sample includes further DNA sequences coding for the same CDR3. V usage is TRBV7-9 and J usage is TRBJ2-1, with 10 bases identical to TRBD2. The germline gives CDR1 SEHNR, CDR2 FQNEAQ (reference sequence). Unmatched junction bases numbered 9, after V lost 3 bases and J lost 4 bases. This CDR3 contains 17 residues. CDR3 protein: CASSFGTSGKRYNEQFF. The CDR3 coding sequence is TGTGCCAGCAGCTTCGGAACTAGCGGGAAACGATACAATGAGCAGTTCTTC.

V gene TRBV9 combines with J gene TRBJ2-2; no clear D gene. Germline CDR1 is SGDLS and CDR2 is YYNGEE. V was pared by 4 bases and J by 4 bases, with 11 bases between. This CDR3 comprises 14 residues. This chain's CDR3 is CASSPDILTGELFF. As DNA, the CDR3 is TGTGCCAGCAGCCCTGACATCCTCACCGGGGAGCTGTTTTTT.

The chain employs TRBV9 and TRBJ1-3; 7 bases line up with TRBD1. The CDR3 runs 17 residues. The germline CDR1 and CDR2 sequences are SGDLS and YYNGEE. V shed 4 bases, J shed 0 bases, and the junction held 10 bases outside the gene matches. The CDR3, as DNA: TGTGCCAGCAGCACAGGGGAACAGGCTCACTCTGGAAACACCATATATTTT. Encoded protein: CASSTGEQAHSGNTIYF.

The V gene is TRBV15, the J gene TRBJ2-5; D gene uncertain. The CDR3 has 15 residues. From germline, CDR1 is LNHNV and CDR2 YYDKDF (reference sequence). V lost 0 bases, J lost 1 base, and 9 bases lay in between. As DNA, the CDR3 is TGTGCCACCAGCAGAGATATGGGCCTCCAAGAGACCCAGTACTTC. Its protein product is CATSRDMGLQETQYF.